This TCR beta chain was profiled in a study of shared clonotypes between healthy human individuals. The study, taken as a whole, reports: An effect of sequencing depth on clonotype sharing among donors was expected. Naive subsets generally had larger estimated richness than memory subsets.

The V end lost 4 bases, the J end lost 4 bases, and 11 bases lay between the germline ends. The CDR3 covers 13 residues. Germline V gene lookup returns CDR1 MNHNY and CDR2 SVGAGI (reference sequence). The split of CD4+ cells yielded CD45RA+ naive and CD45RA-negative memory subsets. Here immunoSEQ multiplex PCR was the method, and the copy in TCRdb shows in-frame clones only, minus some. The table records some 1.5 million clones, 95% to 99% of them present only once. With regard to this clone: Antigen: not known.

Input material: naive CD4+ T cells sorted from blood. The subset is: CD45RA+ positively selected. The origin of this receptor is a man aged 30 to 39 in good health. The rearrangement uses TRBV6-6 and TRBJ2-7; D is undetermined. CDR3: CASSSISWYEQYF. The DNA for the CDR3 is TGTGCCAGCAGTTCCATAAGCTGGTACGAGCAGTACTTC.